This T cell receptor (beta chain) came from a study of T cells in localized non-small cell lung cancer. Findings and limits, study-wide: Higher blood T cell density went with longer overall survival.

Some clones are missing from TCRdb's copy, which holds only in-frame ones; the method was immunoSEQ multiplex PCR. The sample holds roughly 76,000 clones, over 60% seen once. In the case of this clone: The antigen remains undetermined. Compared with germline, one end of the junction differs, possibly owing to a read error.

There are 14 residues in the CDR3. Per the germline V gene, CDR1 is SSHAT and CDR2 is FNYEAQ (reference sequence). The clonotype originates from a man aged 40 to 70 with stage II squamous cell lung carcinoma. This material consisted of PBMCs, taken before any cancer treatment. The chain joins TRBV7-7 to TRBJ2-7; possibly TRBD2 for D (6 bases). Here the CDR3 reads CASSPQPGEYEQYF. As DNA, the CDR3 is TGTGCTAGCAGCCCCCAACCGGGGGAATACGAGCAGTACTTC. The entire variable domain, with the rest obtained from reference TRBV7-7 and TRBJ2-7, is as follows: GAGVSQSPRYKVTKRGQDVTLRCDPISSHATLYWYQQALGQGPEFLTYFNYEAQPDKSGLPSDRFSAERPEGSISTLTIQRTEQRDSAMYRCASSPQPGEYEQYFGPGTRLTVT.